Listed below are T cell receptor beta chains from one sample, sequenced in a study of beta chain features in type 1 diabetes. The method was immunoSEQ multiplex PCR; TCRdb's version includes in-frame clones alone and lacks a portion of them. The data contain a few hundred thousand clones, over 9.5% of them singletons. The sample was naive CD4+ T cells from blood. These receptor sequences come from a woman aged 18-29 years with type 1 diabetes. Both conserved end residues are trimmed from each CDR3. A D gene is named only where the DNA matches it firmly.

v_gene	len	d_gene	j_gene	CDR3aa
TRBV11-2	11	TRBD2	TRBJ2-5	ASSLGGGETQY
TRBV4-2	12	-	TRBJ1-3	ASSQSGTGNTIY
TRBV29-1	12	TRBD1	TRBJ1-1	SVGGQPMNTEAF
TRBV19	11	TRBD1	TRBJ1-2	ASRGTGLYGYT
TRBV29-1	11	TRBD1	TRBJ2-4	SVGQGRKNIQY
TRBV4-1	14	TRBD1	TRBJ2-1	ASSQSGTGSTNEQF
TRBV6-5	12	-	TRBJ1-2	ASCRAGVNYGYT
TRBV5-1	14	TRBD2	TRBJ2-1	ASSQVAGGSYNEQF
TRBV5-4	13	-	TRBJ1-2	ASSLEVGGNYGYT
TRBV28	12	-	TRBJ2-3	ASRYRVDTDTQY
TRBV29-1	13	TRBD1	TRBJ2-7	SVEAQGDNRYEQY
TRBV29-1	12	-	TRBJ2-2	SVGGEGRTGELF
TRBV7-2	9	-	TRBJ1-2	ASSLGAPYT
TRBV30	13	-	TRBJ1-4	AWSPDPRTAEKLF
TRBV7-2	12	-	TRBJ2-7	ASSLDSGAYEQY